This T cell receptor beta chain was obtained from a study of T cells in narcolepsy. The overall study: Donors had narcolepsy type 1 or type 2, or were healthy controls.

CDR3 length: 15 amino acids. The germline gives CDR1 SGHNT, CDR2 YYREEE (reference sequence). V was shortened by 4 bases and J by 3 bases, with 17 bases between the two germline ends. This clone is medium-sized by share. Antigen unknown. General study results and limits: Autoreactive clonotypes reportedly recurred in blood of same and different patients, not controls. HCRT-specific and TRIB2-specific autoreactive clonotypes appeared among same-patient CSF and blood CD4+ clonotypes.

Clones were read by immunoSEQ multiplex PCR, and TCRdb kept only the in-frame ones, dropping some. The sample holds some 15,000 clones, over 55% seen once. This chain uses TRBV5-4 with TRBJ2-7; possibly TRBD1 or TRBD2 for D (7 bases each). Sequencing was performed on CD45RA- memory CD8+ T cells from PBMCs. The TCR comes from a human donor with narcolepsy. CDR3 coding DNA: TGTGCCAGCAGCCGGAGGGGGCGGGAGTACTACGAGCAGTACTTC. It yields the protein CASSRRGREYYEQYF.